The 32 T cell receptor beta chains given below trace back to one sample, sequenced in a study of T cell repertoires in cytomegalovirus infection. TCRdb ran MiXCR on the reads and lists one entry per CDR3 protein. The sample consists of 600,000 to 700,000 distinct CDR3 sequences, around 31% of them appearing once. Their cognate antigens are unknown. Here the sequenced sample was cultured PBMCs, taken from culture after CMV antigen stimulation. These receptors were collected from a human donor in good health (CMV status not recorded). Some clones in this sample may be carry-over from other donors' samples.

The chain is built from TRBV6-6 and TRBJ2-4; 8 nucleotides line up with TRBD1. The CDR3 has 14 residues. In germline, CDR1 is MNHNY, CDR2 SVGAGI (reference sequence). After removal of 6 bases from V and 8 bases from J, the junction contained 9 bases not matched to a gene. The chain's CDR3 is CASRAGGHRDIQYF. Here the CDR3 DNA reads TGTGCCAGCAGGGCAGGGGGCCACCGTGACATTCAGTACTTC.

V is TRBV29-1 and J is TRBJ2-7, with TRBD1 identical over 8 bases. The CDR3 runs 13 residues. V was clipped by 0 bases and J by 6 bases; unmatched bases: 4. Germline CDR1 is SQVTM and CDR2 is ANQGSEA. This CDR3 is CSVEDSGQAEQYF. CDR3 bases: TGCAGCGTTGAAGACTCGGGACAGGCCGAGCAGTACTTC.

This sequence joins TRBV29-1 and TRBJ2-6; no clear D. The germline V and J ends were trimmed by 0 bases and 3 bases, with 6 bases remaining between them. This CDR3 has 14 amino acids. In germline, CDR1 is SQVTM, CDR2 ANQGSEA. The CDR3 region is CSVEDTGGANVLTF. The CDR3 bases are TGCAGCGTTGAAGATACCGGTGGGGCCAACGTCCTGACTTTC.

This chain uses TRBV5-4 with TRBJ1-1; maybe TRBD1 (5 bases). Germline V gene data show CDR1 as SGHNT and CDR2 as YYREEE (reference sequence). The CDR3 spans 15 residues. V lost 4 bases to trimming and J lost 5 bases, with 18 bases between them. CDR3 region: CASSTVGGVHTEAFF. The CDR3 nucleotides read TGTGCCAGCAGCACGGTGGGAGGGGTTCATACTGAAGCTTTCTTT. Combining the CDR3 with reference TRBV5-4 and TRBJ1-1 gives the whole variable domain ETGVTQSPTHLIKTRGQQVTLRCSSQSGHNTVSWYQQALGQGPQFIFQYYREEENGRGNFPPRFSGLQFPNYSSELNVNALELDDSALYLCASSTVGGVHTEAFFGQGTRLTVV.

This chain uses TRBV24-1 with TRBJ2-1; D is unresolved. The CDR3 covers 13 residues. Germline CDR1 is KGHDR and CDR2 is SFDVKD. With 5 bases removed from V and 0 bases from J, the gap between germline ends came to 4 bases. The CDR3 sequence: CATSASSYNEQFF. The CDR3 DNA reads TGTGCCACCAGTGCTTCCTCCTACAATGAGCAGTTCTTC.

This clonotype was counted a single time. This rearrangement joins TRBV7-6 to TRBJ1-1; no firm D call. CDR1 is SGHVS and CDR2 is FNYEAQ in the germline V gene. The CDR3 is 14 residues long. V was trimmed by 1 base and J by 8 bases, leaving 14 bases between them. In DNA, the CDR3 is TGTGCCAGCAGCTTAGGTCCAGACATCCCGGAAGCTTTCTTT. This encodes CASSLGPDIPEAFF.

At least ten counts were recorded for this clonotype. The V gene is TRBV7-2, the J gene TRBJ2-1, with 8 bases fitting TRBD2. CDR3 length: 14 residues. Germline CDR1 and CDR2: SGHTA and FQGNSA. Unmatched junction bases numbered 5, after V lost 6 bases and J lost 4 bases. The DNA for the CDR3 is TGTGCCAGCAGAAGCGGGGGACCTTACAATGAGCAGTTCTTC. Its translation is CASRSGGPYNEQFF.

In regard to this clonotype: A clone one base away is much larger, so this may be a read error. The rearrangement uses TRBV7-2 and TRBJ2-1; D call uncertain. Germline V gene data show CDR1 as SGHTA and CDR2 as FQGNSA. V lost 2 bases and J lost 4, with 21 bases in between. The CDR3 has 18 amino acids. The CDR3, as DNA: TGTGCCAGCAGCTTATATTATAGCCCGGGTGAAAAATACAATGAGCAGTTCTTC. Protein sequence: CASSLYYSPGEKYNEQFF.

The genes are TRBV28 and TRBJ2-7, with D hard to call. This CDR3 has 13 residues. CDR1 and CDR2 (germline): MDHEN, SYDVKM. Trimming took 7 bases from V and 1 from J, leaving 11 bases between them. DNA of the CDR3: TGTGCCAGCACCGAAGGACGGTCCTACGAGCAGTACTTC. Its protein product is CASTEGRSYEQYF.

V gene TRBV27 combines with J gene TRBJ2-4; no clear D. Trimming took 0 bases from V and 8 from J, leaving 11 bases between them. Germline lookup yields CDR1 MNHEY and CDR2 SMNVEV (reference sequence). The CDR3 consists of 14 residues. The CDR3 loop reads CASSLSLRSDIQYF. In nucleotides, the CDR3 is TGTGCCAGCAGTTTATCCCTCCGATCGGACATTCAGTACTTC.

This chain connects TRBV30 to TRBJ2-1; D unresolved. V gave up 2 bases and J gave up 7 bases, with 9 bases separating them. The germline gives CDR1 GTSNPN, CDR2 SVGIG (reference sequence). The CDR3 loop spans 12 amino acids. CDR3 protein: CAWSSFENEQFF. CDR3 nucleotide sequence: TGTGCCTGGAGTTCCTTCGAGAATGAGCAGTTCTTC.

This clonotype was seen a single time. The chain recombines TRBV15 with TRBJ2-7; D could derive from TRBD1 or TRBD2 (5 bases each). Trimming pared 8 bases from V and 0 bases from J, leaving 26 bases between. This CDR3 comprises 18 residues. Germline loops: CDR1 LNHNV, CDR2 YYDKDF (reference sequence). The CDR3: CATGGSSGTKPYSYEQYF. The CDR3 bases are TGTGCCACCGGGGGTTCTTCGGGTACTAAACCCTACTCCTACGAGCAGTACTTC. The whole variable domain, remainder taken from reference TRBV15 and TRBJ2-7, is DAMVIQNPRYQVTQFGKPVTLSCSQTLNHNVMYWYQQKSSQAPKLLFHYYDKDFNNEADTPDNFQSRRPNTSFCFLDIRSPGLGDTAMYLCATGGSSGTKPYSYEQYFGPGTRLTVT.

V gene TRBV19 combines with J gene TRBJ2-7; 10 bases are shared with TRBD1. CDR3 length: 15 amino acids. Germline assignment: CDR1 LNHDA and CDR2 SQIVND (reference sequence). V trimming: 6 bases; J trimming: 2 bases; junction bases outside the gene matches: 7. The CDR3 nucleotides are TGTGCCAGTAGCATTGGGGACAGGGGACCCTACGAGCAGTACTTC. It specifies CASSIGDRGPYEQYF.

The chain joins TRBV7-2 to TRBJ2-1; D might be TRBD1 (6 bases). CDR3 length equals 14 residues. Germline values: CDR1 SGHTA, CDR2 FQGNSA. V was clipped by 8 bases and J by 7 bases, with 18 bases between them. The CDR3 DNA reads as TGTGCCAGCCCTATGCGTGGGACAAGAAATGAGCAGTTCTTC. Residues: CASPMRGTRNEQFF.

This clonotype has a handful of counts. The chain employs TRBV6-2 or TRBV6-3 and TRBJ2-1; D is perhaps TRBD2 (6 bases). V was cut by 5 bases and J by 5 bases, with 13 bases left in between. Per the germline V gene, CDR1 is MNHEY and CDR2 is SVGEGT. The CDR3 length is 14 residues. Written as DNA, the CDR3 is TGTGCCAGCAGTCCACTAGCTGTCCACAATGAGCAGTTCTTC. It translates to CASSPLAVHNEQFF.

CDR3 amino acids: CSVFAGVRYEQYF. For the CDR3, the DNA is TGCAGCGTTTTCGCGGGAGTGCGCTACGAGCAGTACTTC. The rearrangement joins TRBV29-1 to TRBJ2-7, with 7 bases fitting TRBD2. This CDR3 comprises 13 residues. The J segment lost 3 bases and the V segment lost 5 bases, leaving 7 bases of the junction unmatched. The germline V gene encodes CDR1 SQVTM and CDR2 ANQGSEA.

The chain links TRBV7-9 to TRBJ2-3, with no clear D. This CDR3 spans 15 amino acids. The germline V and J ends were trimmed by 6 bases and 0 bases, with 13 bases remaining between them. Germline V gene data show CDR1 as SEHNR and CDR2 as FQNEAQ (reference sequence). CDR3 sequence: CASSYATGSTDTQYF. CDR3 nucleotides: TGTGCCAGCAGTTACGCGACGGGTAGCACAGATACGCAGTATTTT.

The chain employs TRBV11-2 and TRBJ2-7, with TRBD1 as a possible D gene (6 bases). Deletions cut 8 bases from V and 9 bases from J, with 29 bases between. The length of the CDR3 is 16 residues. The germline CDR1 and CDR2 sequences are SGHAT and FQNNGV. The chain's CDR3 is CASDSPGGTGLVWQYF. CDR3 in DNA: TGTGCCAGCGACTCCCCCGGCGGCACAGGGCTTGTTTGGCAGTACTTC.

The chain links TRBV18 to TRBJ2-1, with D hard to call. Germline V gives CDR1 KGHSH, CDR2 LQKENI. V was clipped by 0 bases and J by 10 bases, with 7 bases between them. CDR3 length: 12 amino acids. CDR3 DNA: TGTGCCAGCTCACCACCCCGCGAGGAGCAGTTCTTC. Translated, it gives CASSPPREEQFF.

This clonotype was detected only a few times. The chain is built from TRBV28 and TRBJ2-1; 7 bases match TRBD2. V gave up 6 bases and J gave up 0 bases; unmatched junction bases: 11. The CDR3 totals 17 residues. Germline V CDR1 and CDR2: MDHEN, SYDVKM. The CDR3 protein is CASRNSGGGSSYNEQFF. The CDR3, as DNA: TGTGCCAGCAGAAATTCGGGTGGCGGGAGCTCCTACAATGAGCAGTTCTTC.

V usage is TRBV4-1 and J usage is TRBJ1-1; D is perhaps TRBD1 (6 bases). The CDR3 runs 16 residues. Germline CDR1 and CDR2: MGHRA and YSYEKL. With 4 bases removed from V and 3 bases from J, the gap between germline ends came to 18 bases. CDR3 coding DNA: TGCGCCAGCAGCCTCTCCCCGGGGGGGGCGGACACTGAAGCTTTCTTT. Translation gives CASSLSPGGADTEAFF.

The CDR3 nucleotides are TGTGCCAGCAGTCCTCGCCCTGGGGGCAATCAGCCCCAGCATTTT. Translating it yields CASSPRPGGNQPQHF. The V call is TRBV6-1, the J call TRBJ1-5; D gene uncertain. The V gene's germline CDR1 is MNHNS and CDR2 SASEGT. The CDR3 spans 15 residues. Trimming pared 5 bases from V and 2 bases from J, leaving 13 bases between.

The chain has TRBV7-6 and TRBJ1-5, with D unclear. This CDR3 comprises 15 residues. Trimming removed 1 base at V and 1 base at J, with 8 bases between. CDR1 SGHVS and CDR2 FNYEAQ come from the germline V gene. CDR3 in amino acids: CASSLGAASNQPQHF. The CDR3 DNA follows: TGTGCCAGCAGCTTAGGGGCAGCAAGCAATCAGCCCCAGCATTTT. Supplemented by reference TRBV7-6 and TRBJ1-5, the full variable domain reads GAGVSQSPRYKVTKRGQDVALRCDPISGHVSLYWYRQALGQGPEFLTYFNYEAQQDKSGLPNDRFSAERPEGSISTLTIQRTEQRDSAMYRCASSLGAASNQPQHFGDGTRLSIL.

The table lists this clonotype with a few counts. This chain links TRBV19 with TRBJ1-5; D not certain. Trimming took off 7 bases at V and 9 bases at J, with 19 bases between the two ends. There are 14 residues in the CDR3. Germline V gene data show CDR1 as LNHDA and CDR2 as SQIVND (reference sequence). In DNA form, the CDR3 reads TGTGCCAGTAATACCCTCTACGGAACTCGGCCCCAGCATTTT. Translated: CASNTLYGTRPQHF.

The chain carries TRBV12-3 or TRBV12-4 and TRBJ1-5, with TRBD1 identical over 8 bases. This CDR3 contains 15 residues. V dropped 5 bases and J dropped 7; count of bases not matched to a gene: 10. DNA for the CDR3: TGTGCCAGCAGTACTCCCCGGACAGGGTTCCAGCCCCAGCATTTT. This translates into CASSTPRTGFQPQHF.

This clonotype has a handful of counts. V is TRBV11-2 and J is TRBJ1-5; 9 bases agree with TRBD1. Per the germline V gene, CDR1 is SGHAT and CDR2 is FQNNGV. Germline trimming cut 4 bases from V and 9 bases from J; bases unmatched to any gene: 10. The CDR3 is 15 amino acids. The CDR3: CASSSHVGGQGPQHF. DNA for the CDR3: TGTGCCAGCAGCTCTCATGTGGGGGGACAGGGGCCCCAGCATTTT. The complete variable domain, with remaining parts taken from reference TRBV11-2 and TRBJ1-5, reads EAGVAQSPRYKIIEKRQSVAFWCNPISGHATLYWYQQILGQGPKLLIQFQNNGVVDDSQLPKDRFSAERLKGVDSTLKIQPAKLEDSAVYLCASSSHVGGQGPQHFGDGTRLSIL.

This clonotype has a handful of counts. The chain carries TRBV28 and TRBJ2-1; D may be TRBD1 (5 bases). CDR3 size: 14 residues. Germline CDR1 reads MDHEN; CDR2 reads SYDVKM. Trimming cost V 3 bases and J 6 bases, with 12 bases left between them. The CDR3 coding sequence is TGTGCCAGCAGTTTGTGGGGCGAGTCCAATGAGCAGTTCTTC. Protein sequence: CASSLWGESNEQFF.

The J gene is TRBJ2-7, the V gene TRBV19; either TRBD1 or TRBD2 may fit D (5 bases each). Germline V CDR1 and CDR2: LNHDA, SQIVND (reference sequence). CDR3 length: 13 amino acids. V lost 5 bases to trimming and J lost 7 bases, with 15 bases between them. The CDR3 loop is CASSQEMRGEQYF. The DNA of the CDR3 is TGTGCCAGTAGTCAAGAAATGAGGGGTGAGCAGTACTTC.

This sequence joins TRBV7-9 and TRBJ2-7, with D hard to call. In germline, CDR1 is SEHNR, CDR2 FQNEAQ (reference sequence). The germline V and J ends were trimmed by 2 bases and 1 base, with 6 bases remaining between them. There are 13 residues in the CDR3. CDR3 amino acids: CASSLPNSYEQYF. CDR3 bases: TGTGCCAGCAGCTTACCGAATTCCTACGAGCAGTACTTC.

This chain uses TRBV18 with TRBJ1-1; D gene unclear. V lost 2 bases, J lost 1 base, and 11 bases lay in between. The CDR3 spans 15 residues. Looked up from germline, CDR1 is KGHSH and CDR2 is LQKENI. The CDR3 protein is CASSPTGRQNTEAFF. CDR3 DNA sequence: TGTGCCAGCTCACCAACGGGGAGACAGAACACTGAAGCTTTCTTT.

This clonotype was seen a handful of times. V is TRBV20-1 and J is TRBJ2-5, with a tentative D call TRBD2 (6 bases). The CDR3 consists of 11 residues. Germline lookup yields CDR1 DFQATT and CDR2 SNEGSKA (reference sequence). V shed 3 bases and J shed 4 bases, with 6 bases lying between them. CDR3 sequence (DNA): TGCAGTGCTAGGGGAGGAGAGACCCAGTACTTC. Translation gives CSARGGETQYF.

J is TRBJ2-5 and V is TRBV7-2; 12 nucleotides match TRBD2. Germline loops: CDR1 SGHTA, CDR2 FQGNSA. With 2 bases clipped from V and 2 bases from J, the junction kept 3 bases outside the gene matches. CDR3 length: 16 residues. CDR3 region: CASSLRGLAGQETQYF. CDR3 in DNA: TGTGCCAGCAGCTTACGTGGACTAGCGGGACAAGAGACCCAGTACTTC.